The source of this TCR beta chain is a study of blood T cell repertoires in COVID-19. Using immunoSEQ multiplex PCR, the repertoire was profiled, and TCRdb retains in-frame clones only, with some absent. This sample has 110,000 or so clones, with 90% found just once. This CDR3 has 14 residues. J lost 5 bases, V lost 2 bases, and 3 bases had no gene match. In germline, CDR1 is ENHRY, CDR2 SYGVKD. This sequence originates from a woman aged 45-60 years with acute or convalescent COVID-19. The sample comprised peripheral blood. V is TRBV10-3 and J is TRBJ2-7; 10 bases line up with TRBD2. CDR3 nucleotide sequence: TGTGCCATCAGTGAGAGCCTAGCGGGAGACGAGCAGTACTTC. Protein product: CAISESLAGDEQYF.